These 3 T cell receptor beta chains were all obtained from the same sample, sequenced in a study of T cell changes during pregnancy in multiple sclerosis. Sequencing was performed with immunoSEQ multiplex PCR; in TCRdb, only in-frame clones are kept and a portion is missing. The table includes about 31,000 clones, approximately 88% detected once. Specimen: CD8+ T cells from peripheral blood mononuclear cells, collected before pregnancy. The origin of the receptors is a female donor with multiple sclerosis, enrolled in a pregnancy study.

This chain links TRBV27 with TRBJ2-7, with 10 bases fitting TRBD1. The junction had 9 bases not matched to a gene; V was cut back by 8 bases and J by 5 bases. The germline CDR1 and CDR2 sequences are MNHEY and SMNVEV (reference sequence). CDR3 size: 14 residues. CDR3 sequence (DNA): TGTGCCAGCGGGGACAGGGGTTTACTTGACGAGCAGTACTTC. It yields the protein CASGDRGLLDEQYF.

J is TRBJ1-2 and V is TRBV29-1; D remains ambiguous. The CDR3 has 13 amino acids. Trimming pared 3 bases from V and 3 bases from J, leaving 11 bases between. Germline V gene sequence: CDR1 SQVTM, CDR2 ANQGSEA. The CDR3 sequence is CSVDTADHYGYTF. The CDR3 DNA reads TGCAGCGTTGATACAGCAGACCACTATGGCTACACCTTC.

The rearrangement uses TRBV28 and TRBJ2-1; 16 nucleotides match TRBD2. The germline V gene has CDR1 MDHEN and CDR2 SYDVKM. CDR3 length: 18 amino acids. The V segment lost 5 bases and the J segment 2 bases; nucleotides outside the gene matches: 6. As DNA, the CDR3 is TGTGCCAGCAGTCCGCTGGGACTAGCGGGAGGGCCCTACAATGAGCAGTTCTTC. Its protein product is CASSPLGLAGGPYNEQFF.